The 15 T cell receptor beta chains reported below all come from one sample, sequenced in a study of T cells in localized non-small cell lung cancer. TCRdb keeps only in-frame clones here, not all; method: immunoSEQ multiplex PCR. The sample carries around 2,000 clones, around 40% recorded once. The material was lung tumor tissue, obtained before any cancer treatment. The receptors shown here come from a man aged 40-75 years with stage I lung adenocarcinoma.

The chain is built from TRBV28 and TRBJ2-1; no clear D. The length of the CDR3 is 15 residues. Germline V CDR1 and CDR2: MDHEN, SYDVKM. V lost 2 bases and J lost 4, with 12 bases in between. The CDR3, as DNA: TGTGCCAGCAGTTTAGTGGGAACCACATACAATGAGCAGTTCTTC. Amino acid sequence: CASSLVGTTYNEQFF.

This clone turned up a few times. The CDR3 sequence is CASSLDRGTSGKLFF. As DNA, the CDR3 is TGTGCCAGCAGCTTAGATCGAGGGACTAGCGGAAAGCTGTTTTTT. The chain joins TRBV11-3 to TRBJ2-2; 11 bases map to TRBD2. CDR3 length: 15 residues. The ends lost 0 bases at V and 12 bases at J; junction bases unmatched: 6. Germline V gene sequence: CDR1 SGHNT, CDR2 YENEEA.

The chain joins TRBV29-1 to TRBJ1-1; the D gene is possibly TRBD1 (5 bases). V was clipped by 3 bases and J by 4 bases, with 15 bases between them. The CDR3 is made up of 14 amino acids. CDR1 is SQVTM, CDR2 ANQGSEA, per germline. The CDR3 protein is CSVDSTGLGTEAFF. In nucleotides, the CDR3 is TGCAGCGTTGACTCGACGGGGCTCGGCACTGAAGCTTTCTTT.

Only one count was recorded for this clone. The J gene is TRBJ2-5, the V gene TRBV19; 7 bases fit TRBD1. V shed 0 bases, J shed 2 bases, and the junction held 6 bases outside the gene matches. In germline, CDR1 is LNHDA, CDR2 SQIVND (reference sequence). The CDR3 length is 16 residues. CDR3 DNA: TGTGCCAGTAGTATAGAGGGGACAGCATTTCAAGAGACCCAGTACTTC. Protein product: CASSIEGTAFQETQYF.

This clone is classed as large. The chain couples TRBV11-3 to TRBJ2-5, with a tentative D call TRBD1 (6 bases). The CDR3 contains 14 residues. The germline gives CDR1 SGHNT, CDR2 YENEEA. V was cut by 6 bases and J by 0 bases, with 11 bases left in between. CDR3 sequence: CASSRTGNQETQYF. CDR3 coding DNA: TGTGCCAGCAGTCGTACAGGGAACCAAGAGACCCAGTACTTC.

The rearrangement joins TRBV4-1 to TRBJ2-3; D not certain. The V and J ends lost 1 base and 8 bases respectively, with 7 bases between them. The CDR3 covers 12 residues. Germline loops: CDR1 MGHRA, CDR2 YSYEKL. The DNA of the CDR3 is TGCGCCAGCAGCCAAGTGACGGGTACGCAGTATTTT. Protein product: CASSQVTGTQYF.

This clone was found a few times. The CDR3 here is CASSPGTSGGAETQYF. Here the CDR3 DNA reads TGTGCCAGCAGTCCCGGGACTAGCGGGGGGGCTGAGACCCAGTACTTC. The chain links TRBV6-8 to TRBJ2-5, with 16 bases identical to TRBD2. V gave up 5 bases and J gave up 5 bases; unmatched junction bases: 5. Germline assignment: CDR1 MNHGY and CDR2 SAAAGT. The CDR3 loop spans 16 amino acids.

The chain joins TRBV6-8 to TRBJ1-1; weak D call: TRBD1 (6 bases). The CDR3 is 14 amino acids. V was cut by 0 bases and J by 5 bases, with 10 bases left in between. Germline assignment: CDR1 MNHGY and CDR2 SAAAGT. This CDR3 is CASSYSTGWTEAFF. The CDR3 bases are TGTGCCAGCAGTTACTCGACAGGCTGGACTGAAGCTTTCTTT.

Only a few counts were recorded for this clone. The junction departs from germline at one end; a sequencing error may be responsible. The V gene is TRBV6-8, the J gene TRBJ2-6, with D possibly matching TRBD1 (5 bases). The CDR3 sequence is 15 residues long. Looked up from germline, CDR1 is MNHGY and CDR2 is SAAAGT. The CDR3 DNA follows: TGTGCCAGCAGTTACTCTGTCTCTGGGGCCAACGTCCTGACTTTT. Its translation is CASSYSVSGANVLTF.

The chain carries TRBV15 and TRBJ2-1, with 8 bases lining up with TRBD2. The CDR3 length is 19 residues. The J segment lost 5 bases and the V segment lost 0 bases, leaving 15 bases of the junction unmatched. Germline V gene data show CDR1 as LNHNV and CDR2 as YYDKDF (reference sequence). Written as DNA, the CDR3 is TGTGCCACCAGCAGAGAGACGGGTCGGGGGGGCCCTTCGGACAATGAGCAGTTCTTC. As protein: CATSRETGRGGPSDNEQFF.

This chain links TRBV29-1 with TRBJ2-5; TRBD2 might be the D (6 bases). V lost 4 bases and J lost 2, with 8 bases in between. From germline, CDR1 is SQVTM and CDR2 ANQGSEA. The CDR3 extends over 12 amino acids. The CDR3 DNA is TGCAGCGTTGGCCTAGCGCAAGAGACCCAGTACTTC. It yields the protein CSVGLAQETQYF.

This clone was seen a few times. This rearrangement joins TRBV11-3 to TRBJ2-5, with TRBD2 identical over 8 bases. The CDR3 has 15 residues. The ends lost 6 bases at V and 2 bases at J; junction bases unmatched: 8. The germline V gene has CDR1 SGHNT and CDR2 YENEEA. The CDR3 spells CASSYRRGGQETQYF. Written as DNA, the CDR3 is TGTGCCAGCAGTTACCGACGGGGGGGACAAGAGACCCAGTACTTC.

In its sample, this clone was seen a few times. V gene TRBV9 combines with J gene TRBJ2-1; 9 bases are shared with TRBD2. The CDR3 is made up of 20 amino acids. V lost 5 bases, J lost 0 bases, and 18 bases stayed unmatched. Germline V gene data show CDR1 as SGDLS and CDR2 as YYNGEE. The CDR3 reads CASRAGLILAGEGSYNEQFF. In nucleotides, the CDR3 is TGTGCCAGCAGGGCCGGCCTCATCTTAGCGGGGGAAGGCTCCTACAATGAGCAGTTCTTC.

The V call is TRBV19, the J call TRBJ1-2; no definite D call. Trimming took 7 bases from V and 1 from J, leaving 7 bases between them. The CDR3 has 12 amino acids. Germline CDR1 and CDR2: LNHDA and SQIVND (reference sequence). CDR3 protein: CASKEGNYGYTF. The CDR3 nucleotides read TGTGCCAGTAAGGAGGGTAACTATGGCTACACCTTC.

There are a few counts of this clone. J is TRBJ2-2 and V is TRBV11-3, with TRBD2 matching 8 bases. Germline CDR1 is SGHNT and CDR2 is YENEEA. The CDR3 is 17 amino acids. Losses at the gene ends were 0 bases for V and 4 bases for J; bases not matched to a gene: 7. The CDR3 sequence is CASSLDRAGALTGELFF. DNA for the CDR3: TGTGCCAGCAGCTTAGATCGAGCGGGAGCTCTCACCGGGGAGCTGTTTTTT.